These 9 T cell receptor beta chains came from one sample sequenced in a study of blood T cells in healthy people across ages. The authors ran a second PCR of roughly 7 to 11 cycles using a sample-barcoded 5' primer and a J-beta primer mix. TCRdb recomputed calls from the 5' RACE reads with MiXCR, one row per CDR3 protein. This sample has over 1,200,000 distinct CDR3 sequences, with around 55% found just once. Sequenced material: blood. The receptors stem from a young man in good health.

In its sample, this clonotype was seen a few times. The chain links TRBV6-2 or TRBV6-3 to TRBJ2-7; the D is unclear. This CDR3 is built from 15 residues. The V gene lost 3 bases and the J gene lost 1 base, with 13 bases spanning the gap. Germline loops: CDR1 MNHEY, CDR2 SVGEGT. CDR3 sequence: CASSYLVAPSYEQYF. CDR3 DNA: TGTGCCAGCAGTTATCTGGTCGCACCTTCCTACGAGCAGTACTTC.

This clonotype was picked up a small number of times. The chain recombines TRBV10-3 with TRBJ1-2; weak D call: TRBD1 (5 bases). V lost 4 bases to trimming and J lost 8 bases, with 14 bases between them. The germline gives CDR1 ENHRY, CDR2 SYGVKD. This CDR3 contains 13 residues. The CDR3 protein is CAISGDEREGYTF. In nucleotides, the CDR3 is TGTGCCATCAGTGGGGACGAAAGAGAAGGCTACACCTTC.

The CDR3 bases are TGTGCCAGCAGCCCAACCCGCGGATTCAAAAACATTCAGTACTTC. Protein sequence: CASSPTRGFKNIQYF. The gene calls are TRBV6-5 and TRBJ2-4; D gene unclear. This CDR3 spans 15 amino acids. V shed 6 bases and J shed 3 bases, with 15 bases lying between them. The V gene's germline CDR1 is MNHEY and CDR2 SVGAGI.

This clonotype was seen more than once but under ten times. V usage is TRBV28 and J usage is TRBJ2-7; D ambiguous. Trimming took 5 bases from V and 3 from J, leaving 17 bases between them. CDR1 and CDR2 from the germline V gene are MDHEN and SYDVKM. This CDR3 is 15 amino acids long. Here the CDR3 reads CASSPTDGPYYEQYF. The DNA for the CDR3 is TGTGCCAGCAGTCCTACGGACGGACCCTACTACGAGCAGTACTTC.

The genes are TRBV27 and TRBJ1-2, with D perhaps TRBD1 (5 bases). Germline assignment: CDR1 MNHEY and CDR2 SMNVEV (reference sequence). The V end was cut by 3 bases, the J end by 1 base, with 12 bases between. This CDR3 has 15 amino acids. The CDR3 sequence is CASSLRQGGNYGYTF. The CDR3 region has the DNA TGTGCCAGCAGTTTGCGCCAGGGTGGTAACTATGGCTACACCTTC.

This clonotype was found a few times. The genes are TRBV28 and TRBJ1-2, with a tentative D call TRBD1 (6 bases). The CDR3 runs to 17 residues. Germline values: CDR1 MDHEN, CDR2 SYDVKM. Between the trimmed V and J ends, which lost 2 bases and 8 bases, there was a span of 24 bases. The CDR3 sequence: CASSLLPSGTLSSGYTF. CDR3 nucleotides: TGTGCCAGCAGTTTACTCCCCTCCGGGACACTATCCAGCGGCTACACCTTC.

The chain couples TRBV2 to TRBJ2-3; no reliable D call. Trimming removed 7 bases from V and 4 bases from J, with 21 bases in between. The CDR3 covers 16 residues. Germline loops: CDR1 SNHLY, CDR2 FYNNEI. The CDR3 loop reads CASIPGGVSPPDTQYF. For the CDR3, the DNA is TGTGCCAGCATCCCAGGCGGCGTAAGCCCCCCAGATACGCAGTATTTT.

V gene TRBV15 combines with J gene TRBJ1-2; D unclear. V lost 1 base, J lost 2 bases, and 5 bases lay in between. The CDR3 totals 13 residues. Per the germline V gene, CDR1 is LNHNV and CDR2 is YYDKDF (reference sequence). CDR3 sequence: CATSRVRNYGYTF. The CDR3 DNA follows: TGTGCCACCAGCAGAGTAAGGAACTATGGCTACACCTTC.

The table lists this clonotype with a count of one. The rearrangement joins TRBV21-1 to TRBJ2-1; TRBD2 was called by the table and not checked on the DNA. TRBV21-1 is a listed pseudogene. This CDR3 is 20 amino acids long. This chain's CDR3 is CASSLTCDKLAGGPVDEQFF. The CDR3, as DNA: TGTGCCAGCAGCCTAACCTGCGATAAACTAGCGGGAGGGCCTGTAGATGAGCAGTTCTTC.